This T cell receptor (beta chain) was profiled in a study of blood T cell repertoires in COVID-19. Study-wide context: Acute and convalescent COVID-19 specimens originated in the United States, Italy and Spain. In each case, the material was cDNA or gDNA derived from T cells, B-cell-depleted T cells, or PBMCs.

Germline V gene lookup returns CDR1 SGHDT and CDR2 YYEEEE. V lost 0 bases to trimming and J lost 2 bases; unmatched junction nucleotides: 5. CDR3 length: 15 residues. Cohorts were determined from participant-reported clinical history. Clones were read by immunoSEQ multiplex PCR, and TCRdb kept only the in-frame ones, dropping some. The sample consists of around 200,000 clones, 75% to 90% of them appearing once. V is TRBV5-6 and J is TRBJ2-7; 7 bases line up with TRBD2. The receptor's source is a man aged 35-49 years who had recovered from COVID-19. The sequenced sample consisted of PBMCs or T cells enriched from blood (not recorded which). The CDR3 protein is CASSLAAGVPYEQYF. As DNA, the CDR3 is TGTGCCAGCAGCTTGGCTGCGGGAGTGCCCTACGAGCAGTACTTC.